The clone carrying this T cell receptor beta chain is a singleton in its sample. Its antigen is unknown. This record belongs to a study of T cell responses to AZD1222 COVID-19 vaccine. Regarding the study as a whole: Increased Spike-specific TCR breadth and depth were observed after two AZD1222 doses. Females made up more of the donors, who were largely white British, and clonal diversity may have come out too low. Nearly half of spike-specific TCRs reportedly target unmutated variant regions. Repertoire sampling occurred only after the peak T cell response.

Trimming left V 1 base short and J 4 bases short, with 12 bases between. Looked up from germline, CDR1 is KGHDR and CDR2 is SFDVKD. CDR3 size: 15 residues. Measured with immunoSEQ multiplex PCR; TCRdb has only the in-frame clones, and not every one. The sample has about 150,000 clones, about nine tenths seen once. This receptor was obtained from an adult who had recovered from COVID-19. This sequence joins TRBV24-1 and TRBJ2-5; possibly TRBD1 for D (6 bases). The sequenced sample was peripheral blood, obtained after recovery from COVID-19. Here the CDR3 DNA reads TGTGCCACCAGTGATTTTTCAGGGGCGGGAGAGACCCAGTACTTC. Amino acid sequence: CATSDFSGAGETQYF.